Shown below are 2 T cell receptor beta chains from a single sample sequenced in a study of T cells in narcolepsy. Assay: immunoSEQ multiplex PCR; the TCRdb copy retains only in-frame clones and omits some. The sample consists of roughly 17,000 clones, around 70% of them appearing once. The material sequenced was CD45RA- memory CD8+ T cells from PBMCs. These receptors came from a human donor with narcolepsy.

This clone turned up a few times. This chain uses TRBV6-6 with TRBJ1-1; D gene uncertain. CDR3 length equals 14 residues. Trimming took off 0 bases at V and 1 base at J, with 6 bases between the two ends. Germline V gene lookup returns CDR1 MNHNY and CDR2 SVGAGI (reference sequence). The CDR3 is CASSYSTWNTEAFF. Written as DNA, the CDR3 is TGTGCCAGCAGTTACTCGACCTGGAACACTGAAGCTTTCTTT.

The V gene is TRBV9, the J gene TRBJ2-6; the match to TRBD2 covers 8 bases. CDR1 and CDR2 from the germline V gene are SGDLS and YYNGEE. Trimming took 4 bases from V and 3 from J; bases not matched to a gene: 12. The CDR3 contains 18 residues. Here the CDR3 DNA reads TGTGCCAGCAGCCCCAGCGGGAGAGGATTAAATGGGGCCAACGTCCTGACTTTC. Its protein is CASSPSGRGLNGANVLTF.